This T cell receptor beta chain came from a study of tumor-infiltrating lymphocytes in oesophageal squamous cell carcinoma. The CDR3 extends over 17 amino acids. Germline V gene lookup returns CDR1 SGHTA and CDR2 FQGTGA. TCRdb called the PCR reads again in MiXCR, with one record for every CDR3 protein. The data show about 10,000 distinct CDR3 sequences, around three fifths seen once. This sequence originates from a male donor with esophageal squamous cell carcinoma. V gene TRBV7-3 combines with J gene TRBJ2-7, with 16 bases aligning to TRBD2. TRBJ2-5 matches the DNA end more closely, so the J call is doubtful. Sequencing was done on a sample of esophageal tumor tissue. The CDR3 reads CASSLMGLAGGPETQYF. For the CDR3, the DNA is TGTGCCAGCAGCTTAATGGGACTAGCGGGAGGGCCGGAGACCCAGTACTTC.